The 12 T cell receptor beta chains reported below all come from one sample, sequenced in a study of blood T cell repertoires in COVID-19. Clones were read by immunoSEQ multiplex PCR, and TCRdb kept only the in-frame ones, dropping some. The sample carries around 320,000 clones, about nine tenths recorded once. The material sequenced was peripheral blood. Receptors originate from a man younger than 35 with active or convalescent COVID-19.

The sample holds a few counts of this clone. J is TRBJ2-2 and V is TRBV5-1; tentative D call: TRBD1 (6 bases). In germline, CDR1 is SGHRS, CDR2 YFSETQ. V shed 4 bases and J shed 3 bases, with 19 bases lying between them. The CDR3 consists of 17 residues. The CDR3 loop reads CASSPDPIDRYTGELFF. In nucleotides, the CDR3 is TGCGCCAGCAGCCCCGACCCTATCGACAGGTACACCGGGGAGCTGTTTTTT.

This chain uses TRBV7-6 with TRBJ2-1; a weak D match, TRBD1 (5 bases). The CDR3 extends over 15 amino acids. Germline values: CDR1 SGHVS, CDR2 FNYEAQ. Trimming took 3 bases from V and 2 from J, leaving 11 bases between them. The CDR3 DNA follows: TGTGCCAGCAGCTTCAGACAGAACGCCTACAATGAGCAGTTCTTC. Translation gives CASSFRQNAYNEQFF.

There are a few counts of this clone. The chain joins TRBV6-1 to TRBJ1-5; 9 bases map to TRBD1. The germline gives CDR1 MNHNS, CDR2 SASEGT. This CDR3 is 15 amino acids long. Trimming removed 3 bases from V and 2 bases from J; junction bases left unmatched: 2. The CDR3 region is CASSDDRGGNQPQHF. In DNA, the CDR3 is TGTGCCAGCAGTGACGACAGGGGGGGCAATCAGCCCCAGCATTTT.

The genes are TRBV7-9 and TRBJ2-2; 13 bases are shared with TRBD2. Germline V gene lookup returns CDR1 SEHNR and CDR2 FQNEAQ (reference sequence). With 11 bases clipped from V and 6 bases from J, the junction kept 0 bases outside the gene matches. CDR3 length: 12 amino acids. CDR3 bases: TGTGCCGGACTAGCGGGAGCCGGGGAGCTGTTTTTT. Encoded protein: CAGLAGAGELFF. Complete variable domain (other parts from reference TRBV7-9 and TRBJ2-2): DTGVSQNPRHKITKRGQNVTFRCDPISEHNRLYWYRQTLGQGPEFLTYFQNEAQLEKSRLLSDRFSAERPKGSFSTLEIQRTEQGDSAMYLCAGLAGAGELFFGEGSRLTVL.

This chain links TRBV12-2 with TRBJ1-6; no check of the table's D call, TRBD1, against the DNA was made. TRBV12-2 is a listed pseudogene. CDR3 size: 17 residues. The DNA for the CDR3 is TGTGCAAGTCGTGTAACAGGGGCGAGCTCCTATAATTCACCCCTCCACTTT. The encoded protein is CASRVTGASSYNSPLHF.

The rearrangement uses TRBV9 and TRBJ2-6; TRBD1 matches at 7 bases. V lost 0 bases, J lost 2 bases, and 5 bases stayed unmatched. Germline V gene data show CDR1 as SGDLS and CDR2 as YYNGEE. The CDR3 contains 17 residues. The CDR3 is CASSVEGQSTGANVLTF. The CDR3, as DNA: TGTGCCAGCAGCGTAGAGGGACAGTCAACTGGGGCCAACGTCCTGACTTTC. Variable domain in full (rest from reference TRBV9 and TRBJ2-6): DSGVTQTPKHLITATGQRVTLRCSPRSGDLSVYWYQQSLDQGLQFLIQYYNGEERAKGNILERFSAQQFPDLHSELNLSSLELGDSALYFCASSVEGQSTGANVLTFGAGSRLTVL.

This chain joins TRBV4-3 and TRBJ2-1, with 8 bases lining up with TRBD1. The J segment lost 5 bases and the V segment lost 1 base, leaving 4 bases of the junction unmatched. CDR3 length: 15 amino acids. Germline CDR1 reads LGHNA; CDR2 reads YSLEER. CDR3 protein: CASSQAGQGNNEQFF. In nucleotides, the CDR3 is TGCGCCAGCAGCCAAGCCGGACAGGGAAACAATGAGCAGTTCTTC.

This chain joins TRBV7-9 and TRBJ1-2; unclear D gene. The CDR3 runs to 14 residues. V dropped 7 bases and J dropped 4 bases, with 16 bases sitting between them. CDR1 and CDR2 (germline): SEHNR, FQNEAQ (reference sequence). The CDR3 DNA sequence: TGTGCCAGCACCAAAGGAGCGGGTATCTATGGCTACACCTTC. It encodes CASTKGAGIYGYTF.

V is TRBV14 and J is TRBJ1-1; possible D gene TRBD1, 5 bases. The CDR3 extends over 15 amino acids. V was pared by 0 bases and J by 1 base, with 9 bases between. The V gene's germline CDR1 is SGHDN and CDR2 FVKESK. The CDR3 region is CASSQDWTRNTEAFF. CDR3 DNA sequence: TGTGCCAGCAGCCAAGACTGGACAAGGAACACTGAAGCTTTCTTT.

V gene TRBV6-5 combines with J gene TRBJ2-4; 10 positions agree with TRBD2. V trimming: 6 bases; J trimming: 4 bases; junction bases outside the gene matches: 6. The CDR3 sequence is 15 residues long. CDR1 and CDR2 (germline): MNHEY, SVGAGI. The CDR3, as DNA: TGTGCCAGCAGGGACCTGACTAGCGGGAAAAACATTCAGTACTTC. It encodes CASRDLTSGKNIQYF.

The chain uses TRBV27 and TRBJ1-2, with TRBD1 as a possible D gene (5 bases). From germline, CDR1 is MNHEY and CDR2 SMNVEV (reference sequence). Trimming left V 0 bases short and J 7 bases short, with 15 bases between. There are 15 residues in the CDR3. The CDR3 loop is CASSLSFGASGGYTF. In DNA, the CDR3 is TGTGCCAGCAGTTTATCTTTTGGGGCCTCAGGTGGCTACACCTTC.

J is TRBJ1-1 and V is TRBV9; 7 nucleotides agree with TRBD1. Germline trimming cut 4 bases from V and 3 bases from J; bases unmatched to any gene: 6. Germline V CDR1 and CDR2: SGDLS, YYNGEE. The CDR3 runs 14 residues. CDR3 sequence reads: CASSSQGSDTEAFF. CDR3 nucleotide sequence: TGTGCCAGCAGCTCACAGGGGTCCGACACTGAAGCTTTCTTT.